Reported below is one T cell receptor beta chain. Using its own MiXCR run on the RT-PCR reads, TCRdb lists one record per CDR3 protein. Of almost 600,000 distinct CDR3 sequences listed, approximately 14% are singletons. The data stem from a study of response to subunit inactivated influenza vaccine. The material was PBMCs from blood, obtained roughly 12 days after vaccination. The clonotype originates from a man in his fifties who received an inactivated influenza vaccine.

The CDR3 region is CASSYSRSGAYEQYF. In DNA form, the CDR3 reads TGTGCCAGCAGTTACTCGAGGTCTGGGGCCTACGAGCAGTACTTC. The chain uses TRBV6-5 and TRBJ2-7; D uncertain. The CDR3 consists of 15 residues. The germline V and J ends were trimmed by 0 bases and 2 bases, with 11 bases remaining between them. Germline V gives CDR1 MNHEY, CDR2 SVGAGI.